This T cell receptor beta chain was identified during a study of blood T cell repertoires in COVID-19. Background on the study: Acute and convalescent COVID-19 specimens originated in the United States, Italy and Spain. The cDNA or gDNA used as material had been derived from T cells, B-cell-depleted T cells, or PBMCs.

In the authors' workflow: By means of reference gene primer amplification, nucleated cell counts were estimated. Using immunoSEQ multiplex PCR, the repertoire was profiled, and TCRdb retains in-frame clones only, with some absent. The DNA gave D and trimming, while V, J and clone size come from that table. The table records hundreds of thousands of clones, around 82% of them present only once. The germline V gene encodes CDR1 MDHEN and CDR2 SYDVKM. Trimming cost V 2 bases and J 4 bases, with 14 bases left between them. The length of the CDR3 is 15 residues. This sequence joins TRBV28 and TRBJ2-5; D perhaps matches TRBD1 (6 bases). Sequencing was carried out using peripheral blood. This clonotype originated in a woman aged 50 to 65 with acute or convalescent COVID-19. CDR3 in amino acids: CASSLPAQGRETQYF. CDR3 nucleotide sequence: TGTGCCAGCAGTTTACCCGCACAGGGACGAGAGACCCAGTACTTC.